The 30 T cell receptor beta chains presented below share a single source sample, sequenced in a study of blood T cell repertoires in COVID-19 (dated by TCRdb to the early 2020s). The library was prepared using the immunoSEQ multiplex PCR assay. In TCRdb, the immuneACCESS table is reduced to in-frame sequences with V and J assigned. These tables do not hold every clone; where another copy was compared, an unresolved V gene accounts for under half, and the others remain unexplained. This sample comprises 150,000 to 200,000 clones, under 95% of them detected only once. The top ten hold roughly 2.3% of the sample. Material: peripheral blood. The receptors derive from a young man with acute or convalescent COVID-19.

This chain joins TRBV5-4 and TRBJ1-1; D perhaps matches TRBD1 (6 bases). V was trimmed by 3 bases and J by 2 bases, leaving 14 bases between them. CDR3 size: 15 residues. From germline, CDR1 is SGHNT and CDR2 YYREEE (reference sequence). The DNA for the CDR3 is TGTGCCAGCAGCTCCACAGGGAAAGGTAACACTGAAGCTTTCTTT. It yields the protein CASSSTGKGNTEAFF. Complete variable domain (other parts from reference TRBV5-4 and TRBJ1-1): ETGVTQSPTHLIKTRGQQVTLRCSSQSGHNTVSWYQQALGQGPQFIFQYYREEENGRGNFPPRFSGLQFPNYSSELNVNALELDDSALYLCASSSTGKGNTEAFFGQGTRLTVV.

This clone was picked up one time. This chain links TRBV6-6 with TRBJ2-3, with D perhaps TRBD1 (6 bases). Germline CDR1 is MNHNY and CDR2 is SVGAGI (reference sequence). CDR3 length: 15 amino acids. V was clipped by 8 bases and J by 5 bases, with 20 bases between them. The CDR3 sequence: CASCLGAITKDTQYF. The CDR3 region has the DNA TGTGCCAGCTGCCTGGGGGCCATTACCAAAGATACGCAGTATTTT.

This chain joins TRBV9 and TRBJ2-5, with 13 bases lining up with TRBD2. From germline, CDR1 is SGDLS and CDR2 YYNGEE. V shed 2 bases, J shed 5 bases, and the junction held 6 bases outside the gene matches. The CDR3 extends over 16 amino acids. The CDR3 sequence is CASSVTTSGRAETQYF. CDR3 nucleotide sequence: TGTGCCAGCAGCGTTACCACTAGCGGGAGGGCCGAGACCCAGTACTTC. Filled out from reference TRBV9 and TRBJ2-5, the complete variable domain reads DSGVTQTPKHLITATGQRVTLRCSPRSGDLSVYWYQQSLDQGLQFLIQYYNGEERAKGNILERFSAQQFPDLHSELNLSSLELGDSALYFCASSVTTSGRAETQYFGPGTRLLVL.

J is TRBJ2-7 and V is TRBV7-9; tentatively, D is TRBD1 (6 bases). The CDR3 contains 12 residues. Germline CDR1 and CDR2: SEHNR and FQNEAQ (reference sequence). V was pared by 9 bases and J by 2 bases, with 11 bases between. CDR3 residues: CASGDRTYEQYF. The CDR3 DNA reads as TGTGCCAGTGGTGACAGGACCTACGAGCAGTACTTC.

This rearrangement joins TRBV6-1 to TRBJ2-3; 9 positions match TRBD2. From germline, CDR1 is MNHNS and CDR2 SASEGT. The J segment lost 4 bases and the V segment lost 3 bases, leaving 2 bases of the junction unmatched. The CDR3 contains 14 residues. DNA for the CDR3: TGTGCCAGCAGTGATGGCGGGGGGGCAGATACGCAGTATTTT. This encodes CASSDGGGADTQYF.

The rearrangement uses TRBV27 and TRBJ1-4; no clear D gene. CDR3 length: 15 residues. Germline V lookup: CDR1 MNHEY, CDR2 SMNVEV (reference sequence). Trimming shortened V by 6 bases and J by 0 bases, and 11 bases separated the two germline ends. CDR3 in amino acids: CASRHTQATNEKLFF. The CDR3 coding sequence is TGTGCCAGCAGACACACCCAGGCAACTAATGAAAAACTGTTTTTT.

The chain recombines TRBV5-6 with TRBJ2-6; D might be TRBD2 (6 bases). The CDR3 runs 16 residues. From germline, CDR1 is SGHDT and CDR2 YYEEEE. V was shortened by 3 bases and J by 0 bases, with 10 bases between the two germline ends. The CDR3 DNA reads as TGTGCCAGCAGCTCCCGGGGGTACTCTGGGGCCAACGTCCTGACTTTC. This encodes CASSSRGYSGANVLTF.

CDR3 DNA sequence: TGTGCCAGCAGACCAGACAGGGGGCATAATCAGCCCCAGCATTTT. Amino acid sequence: CASRPDRGHNQPQHF. This chain links TRBV6-5 with TRBJ1-5, with 10 bases lining up with TRBD1. V shed 6 bases and J 4 bases; nucleotides not matched to a gene: 6. Per germline, CDR1 MNHEY and CDR2 SVGAGI. The CDR3 runs to 15 residues.

The chain joins TRBV25-1 to TRBJ2-7; a possible D gene is TRBD1 (6 bases). CDR3 length: 18 residues. Trimming left V 1 base short and J 6 bases short, with 25 bases between. Germline values: CDR1 MGHDK, CDR2 SYGVNS. CDR3 protein: CASSESEGVDGRGGEQYF. The CDR3 region has the DNA TGTGCCAGCAGTGAATCCGAGGGGGTTGACGGCCGGGGTGGCGAGCAGTACTTC.

The chain is built from TRBV24-1 and TRBJ1-4; a possible D gene is TRBD1 (6 bases). The V gene's germline CDR1 is KGHDR and CDR2 SFDVKD. CDR3 length: 16 amino acids. Trimming took 2 bases from V and 2 from J, leaving 11 bases between them. CDR3 in amino acids: CATSDSQGTTNEKLFF. The DNA for the CDR3 is TGTGCCACCAGTGATTCACAGGGAACCACTAATGAAAAACTGTTTTTT.

Concerning this clone itself: A junction end diverges from the germline sequence, so it may reflect a read error. The chain combines TRBV5-5 with TRBJ2-1, with D unclear. The length of the CDR3 is 12 residues. CDR1 is SGHKS, CDR2 YYEKEE, per germline (reference sequence). CDR3 loop: CASSLDGPALVF. CDR3 sequence (DNA): TGTGCCAGCAGCTTGGATGGGCCAGCTCTGGTCTTC.

This chain uses TRBV24-1 with TRBJ2-7; possibly TRBD2 for D (5 bases). Trimming took 0 bases from V and 2 from J, leaving 10 bases between them. CDR1 and CDR2 (germline): KGHDR, SFDVKD. CDR3 length: 15 amino acids. DNA for the CDR3: TGTGCCACCAGTGATTTGTCGGGGAATCCCTACGAGCAGTACTTC. Protein: CATSDLSGNPYEQYF.

This clone was detected once. This chain uses TRBV11-2 with TRBJ2-1, with 9 bases identical to TRBD1. The CDR3 spans 16 residues. The germline V gene encodes CDR1 SGHAT and CDR2 FQNNGV. Trimming cost V 5 bases and J 3 bases; bases outside gene matches: 8. The CDR3 sequence: CASSITGGAGYNEQFF. CDR3 in DNA: TGTGCCAGCAGCATAACAGGGGGCGCCGGCTACAATGAGCAGTTCTTC. The whole variable domain, filled in from reference TRBV11-2 and TRBJ2-1, reads EAGVAQSPRYKIIEKRQSVAFWCNPISGHATLYWYQQILGQGPKLLIQFQNNGVVDDSQLPKDRFSAERLKGVDSTLKIQPAKLEDSAVYLCASSITGGAGYNEQFFGPGTRLTVL.

The chain is built from TRBV11-2 and TRBJ2-7; perhaps TRBD2 as D (5 bases). This CDR3 is built from 15 residues. Germline V gene data show CDR1 as SGHAT and CDR2 as FQNNGV. V lost 4 bases and J 5 bases, leaving 18 bases between the germline ends. CDR3 sequence reads: CASSSMGGRGHEQYF. The CDR3 DNA sequence: TGTGCCAGCAGCTCTATGGGTGGGAGAGGCCACGAGCAGTACTTC. Variable domain in full (rest from reference TRBV11-2 and TRBJ2-7): EAGVAQSPRYKIIEKRQSVAFWCNPISGHATLYWYQQILGQGPKLLIQFQNNGVVDDSQLPKDRFSAERLKGVDSTLKIQPAKLEDSAVYLCASSSMGGRGHEQYFGPGTRLTVT.

This sequence joins TRBV18 and TRBJ2-1, with D perhaps TRBD2 (6 bases). This CDR3 spans 12 amino acids. CDR1 is KGHSH, CDR2 LQKENI, per germline. The V and J ends lost 3 bases and 10 bases respectively, with 10 bases between them. CDR3 sequence (DNA): TGTGCCAGCTCACCGCAACGGGGGGAGCAGTTCTTC. Protein product: CASSPQRGEQFF.

The chain uses TRBV4-1 and TRBJ1-3, with a weak D call TRBD1 (6 bases). The CDR3 runs to 16 residues. The V end lost 5 bases, the J end lost 0 bases, and 14 bases lay between the germline ends. CDR1 and CDR2 (germline): MGHRA, YSYEKL. CDR3 sequence: CASSTRTVSSGNTIYF. CDR3 DNA sequence: TGCGCCAGCAGCACCCGGACAGTCAGCTCTGGAAACACCATATATTTT.

This clone was counted a few times. The V call is TRBV7-8, the J call TRBJ1-1; tentative D call: TRBD1 (6 bases). The CDR3 loop spans 16 amino acids. The V end lost 2 bases, the J end lost 4 bases, and 17 bases lay between the germline ends. Germline lookup yields CDR1 SGHVS and CDR2 FQNEAQ. The CDR3 DNA sequence: TGTGCCAGCAGCTTAACCGCCCAGGGGATGGGCACTGAAGCTTTCTTT. Translated: CASSLTAQGMGTEAFF.

The chain carries TRBV2 and TRBJ1-3, with D unresolved. Looked up from germline, CDR1 is SNHLY and CDR2 is FYNNEI. The CDR3 runs 12 residues. V shed 1 base and J shed 7 bases, with 5 bases lying between them. Here the CDR3 reads CASSEGANTIYF. DNA of the CDR3: TGTGCCAGCAGTGAAGGGGCCAACACCATATATTTT. Filled out from reference TRBV2 and TRBJ1-3, the complete variable domain reads EPEVTQTPSHQVTQMGQEVILRCVPISNHLYFYWYRQILGQKVEFLVSFYNNEISEKSEIFDDQFSVERPDGSNFTLKIRSTKLEDSAMYFCASSEGANTIYFGEGSWLTVV.

CDR3 protein: CASSENPGTVSNQPQHF. The CDR3, as DNA: TGTGCCAGCAGTGAAAATCCCGGGACAGTCTCCAATCAGCCCCAGCATTTT. The V gene is TRBV2, the J gene TRBJ1-5, with TRBD1 matching 7 bases. Germline V gives CDR1 SNHLY, CDR2 FYNNEI. V shed 2 bases, J shed 3 bases, and the junction held 10 bases outside the gene matches. The CDR3 is 17 amino acids.

CDR3 sequence: CASSLRGSSYNEQFF. As DNA, the CDR3 is TGTGCCAGCAGCTTACGCGGAAGCTCCTACAATGAGCAGTTCTTC. The rearrangement joins TRBV7-2 to TRBJ2-1; D gene uncertain. Germline CDR1 is SGHTA and CDR2 is FQGNSA. V dropped 2 bases and J dropped 0 bases, with 8 bases sitting between them. The CDR3 spans 15 residues.

The CDR3 nucleotides are TGTGCCACCAGTGATCCAGGACAGCCCGAAAAACTGTTTTTT. The encoded protein is CATSDPGQPEKLFF. The chain uses TRBV24-1 and TRBJ1-4; D might be TRBD1 (6 bases). This CDR3 is built from 14 residues. Germline lookup yields CDR1 KGHDR and CDR2 SFDVKD. V lost 3 bases and J lost 8, with 12 bases in between.

V gene TRBV3-1 (or the pseudogene TRBV3-2) combines with J gene TRBJ2-1; maybe TRBD1 (6 bases). The CDR3 covers 14 residues. CDR1 is LGHDT, CDR2 YNNKEL, per germline (reference sequence). V was pared by 4 bases and J by 7 bases, with 14 bases between. CDR3 DNA: TGTGCCAGCAGCCCACGTCAGGGGCGGAATGAGCAGTTCTTC. This encodes CASSPRQGRNEQFF.

The chain has TRBV10-1 and TRBJ1-4, with 8 positions matching TRBD1. Trimming cost V 5 bases and J 7 bases; bases outside gene matches: 6. Germline V CDR1 and CDR2: WNHNN, SYGVQD (reference sequence). The CDR3 contains 14 residues. CDR3 in DNA: TGCGCCAGCAGTTCGGACAGGGCAGGTGAAAAACTGTTTTTT. This sequence encodes CASSSDRAGEKLFF.

The chain uses TRBV4-2 and TRBJ1-1; 7 bases fit TRBD1. V trimming: 4 bases; J trimming: 0 bases; junction bases outside the gene matches: 5. The germline CDR1 and CDR2 sequences are LGHNA and YNFKEQ. The CDR3 is 15 amino acids. CDR3 loop: CASSPSGTVNTEAFF. CDR3 bases: TGTGCCAGCAGCCCGTCCGGGACAGTGAACACTGAAGCTTTCTTT.

This CDR3 is CASSAGLNTIYF. CDR3 DNA sequence: TGTGCCAGTAGTGCGGGGTTGAACACCATATATTTT. The genes are TRBV19 and TRBJ1-3; D remains unclear. CDR1 LNHDA and CDR2 SQIVND come from the germline V gene (reference sequence). CDR3 length: 12 residues. Trimming stripped 5 bases from V and 7 bases from J, with 9 bases between.

Comments on this clone: At one end the junction does not follow the germline gene, possibly because of a read error. The chain employs TRBV7-9 and TRBJ2-5; 12 positions match TRBD2. This CDR3 has 18 amino acids. Per germline, CDR1 SEHNR and CDR2 FQNEAQ (reference sequence). CDR3 DNA: TGTGCCAGCACCTTAGGGGGACCGGGACTAGCGGGCCAAGAGACCCAGTACTTC. This sequence encodes CASTLGGPGLAGQETQYF.

The chain links TRBV3-1 (or the pseudogene TRBV3-2) to TRBJ2-1; the D is unclear. The CDR3 is 16 residues long. V lost 0 bases and J lost 13, with 22 bases in between. CDR1 and CDR2 from the germline V gene are LGHDT and YNNKEL (reference sequence). The CDR3, as DNA: TGTGCCAGCAGCCAAGAGATTACCGGGTTCCCTTCCGAACAGTTCTTC. It translates to CASSQEITGFPSEQFF.

The chain carries TRBV5-4 and TRBJ2-7, with 10 bases matching TRBD1. J lost 5 bases, V lost 4 bases, and 6 bases had no gene match. CDR3 size: 14 residues. Germline V CDR1 and CDR2: SGHNT, YYREEE (reference sequence). Here the CDR3 DNA reads TGTGCCAGCAGCAGAAGACAGGGGGCGGACGAGCAGTACTTC. It codes for CASSRRQGADEQYF.

The chain couples TRBV18 to TRBJ1-2; a possible D gene is TRBD1 (6 bases). The CDR3 runs to 18 residues. Trimming shortened V by 2 bases and J by 5 bases, and 24 bases separated the two germline ends. Germline V gene lookup returns CDR1 KGHSH and CDR2 LQKENI. Here the CDR3 DNA reads TGTGCCAGCTCACCAGGGCTCCGGGACAAGCAGGGCCTTTATGGCTACACCTTC. Encoded protein: CASSPGLRDKQGLYGYTF.

The chain has TRBV5-1 and TRBJ1-2; 10 bases are shared with TRBD1. V dropped 4 bases and J dropped 8; count of bases not matched to a gene: 11. Per germline, CDR1 SGHRS and CDR2 YFSETQ. CDR3 length equals 15 residues. The CDR3 here is CASSPTGTGAGGYTF. The DNA for the CDR3 is TGCGCCAGCAGCCCCACCGGGACAGGGGCAGGGGGCTACACCTTC.